This TCR beta chain was sequenced for a study of CD8+CD57+ T cells in acquired aplastic anemia. Study as a whole: The mean DNA yield obtained from sorted CD4+ and CD8+ cells came to 3 to 4 ug. Around 11 million reads were obtained on average for healthy donor CD4+ cells.

The CDR3 consists of 14 residues. V dropped 8 bases and J dropped 5; count of bases not matched to a gene: 7. Looked up from germline, CDR1 is ENHRY and CDR2 is SYGVKD. CDR3 and TCR beta VDJ profiling relied on a genomic DNA template. TCRdb reanalysed the reads using MiXCR and keeps one entry per CDR3 protein. The table shows over 150,000 distinct CDR3 sequences, with approximately 52% occurring only once. The chain carries TRBV10-3 and TRBJ2-7; the match to TRBD1 covers 12 bases. Source material: sorted CD4+, CD8+, or CD8+CD57+ T cells (not recorded which) from PBMCs. The receptor was derived from a human donor in good health, serving as a control. The CDR3 here is CAIVAGTGGHEQYF. The CDR3 DNA reads TGTGCCATCGTCGCCGGGACAGGGGGCCACGAGCAGTACTTC.